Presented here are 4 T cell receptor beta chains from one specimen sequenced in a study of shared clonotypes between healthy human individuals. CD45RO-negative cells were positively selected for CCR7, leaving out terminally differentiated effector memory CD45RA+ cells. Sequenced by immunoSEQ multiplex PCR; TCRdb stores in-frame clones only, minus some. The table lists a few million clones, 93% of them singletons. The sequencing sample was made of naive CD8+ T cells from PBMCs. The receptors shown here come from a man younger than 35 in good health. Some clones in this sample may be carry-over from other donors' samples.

The CDR3 loop is CASRTGSSYEQYF. Written as DNA, the CDR3 is TGTGCCTCAAGGACAGGGAGCTCCTACGAGCAGTACTTC. The chain recombines TRBV7-9 with TRBJ2-7, with 8 bases lining up with TRBD1. The CDR3 covers 13 residues. V lost 11 bases to trimming and J lost 0 bases; unmatched junction nucleotides: 6. Germline V gene lookup returns CDR1 SEHNR and CDR2 FQNEAQ (reference sequence). The full variable domain, its missing parts supplied by reference TRBV7-9 and TRBJ2-7, is DTGVSQNPRHKITKRGQNVTFRCDPISEHNRLYWYRQTLGQGPEFLTYFQNEAQLEKSRLLSDRFSAERPKGSFSTLEIQRTEQGDSAMYLCASRTGSSYEQYFGPGTRLTVT.

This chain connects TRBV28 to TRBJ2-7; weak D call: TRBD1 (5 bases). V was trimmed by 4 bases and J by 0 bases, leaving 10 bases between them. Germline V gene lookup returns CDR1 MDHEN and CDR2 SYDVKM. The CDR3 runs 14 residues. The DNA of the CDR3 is TGTGCCAGCAGTTACGGACACCTCTCCTACGAGCAGTACTTC. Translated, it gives CASSYGHLSYEQYF.

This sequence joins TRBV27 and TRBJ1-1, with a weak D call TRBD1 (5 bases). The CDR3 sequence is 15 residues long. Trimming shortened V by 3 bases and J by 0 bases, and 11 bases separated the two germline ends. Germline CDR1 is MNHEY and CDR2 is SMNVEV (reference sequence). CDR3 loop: CASSFLGGLNTEAFF. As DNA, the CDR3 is TGTGCCAGCAGTTTTTTGGGGGGATTGAACACTGAAGCTTTCTTT.

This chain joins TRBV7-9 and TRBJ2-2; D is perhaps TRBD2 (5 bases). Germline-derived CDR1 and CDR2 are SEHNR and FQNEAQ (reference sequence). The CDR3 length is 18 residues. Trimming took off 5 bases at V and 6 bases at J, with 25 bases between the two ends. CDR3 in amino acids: CASSPLWELVEPPGELFF. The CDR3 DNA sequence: TGTGCCAGCAGCCCCTTGTGGGAACTAGTTGAGCCCCCCGGGGAGCTGTTTTTT.